The clone carrying this T cell receptor (beta chain) has more than one count but fewer than ten. No antigen is known for it. The data were obtained in a study of beta chain features in type 1 diabetes. Isolated RNA was reverse transcribed in full, so expressed TCRB transcripts were sequenced. The method was immunoSEQ multiplex PCR; TCRdb's version includes in-frame clones alone and lacks a portion of them. The table lists hundreds of thousands of clones, 13% to 15% of them singletons. From germline, CDR1 is SEHNR and CDR2 FQNEAQ (reference sequence). Trimming cost V 5 bases and J 5 bases; bases outside gene matches: 11. The CDR3 totals 16 residues. Study observations and caveats: Type 1 diabetes patients had TCRB CDR3s that were shorter (moderately but significantly so) in all four CD4+ subsets.

The chain links TRBV7-9 to TRBJ2-1, with TRBD2 matching over 8 bases. Sequenced: naive CD4+ T cells from blood. The clonotype originates from a man aged 30 to 39 with type 1 diabetes. The DNA of the CDR3 is TGTGCCAGCAGCCCATTTAGGGGAGCGGGAGACAATGAGCAGTTCTTC. Protein: CASSPFRGAGDNEQFF.